This TCR beta chain stems from a study of control samples from healthy donors and cancer patients. Only in-frame clones appear in the TCRdb table, and some are missing; sequencing was by immunoSEQ multiplex PCR. Listed are approximately 190,000 clones; about 2.2% falls within the top ten. Trimming removed 5 bases at V and 1 base at J, with 9 bases between. In germline, CDR1 is SGHTA, CDR2 FQGNSA. The CDR3 has 13 residues. Material for sequencing was blood. The sequence was obtained from a woman aged 30 to 39 in good health. This chain connects TRBV7-2 to TRBJ2-7, with D uncertain. CDR3 sequence (DNA): TGTGCCAGCAGCGCGCTCCGTTCCTACGAGCAGTACTTC. Encoded protein: CASSALRSYEQYF. Combining the CDR3 with reference TRBV7-2 and TRBJ2-7 gives the whole variable domain GAGVSQSPSNKVTEKGKDVELRCDPISGHTALYWYRQSLGQGLEFLIYFQGNSAPDKSGLPSDRFSAERTGGSVSTLTIQRTQQEDSAVYLCASSALRSYEQYFGPGTRLTVT.